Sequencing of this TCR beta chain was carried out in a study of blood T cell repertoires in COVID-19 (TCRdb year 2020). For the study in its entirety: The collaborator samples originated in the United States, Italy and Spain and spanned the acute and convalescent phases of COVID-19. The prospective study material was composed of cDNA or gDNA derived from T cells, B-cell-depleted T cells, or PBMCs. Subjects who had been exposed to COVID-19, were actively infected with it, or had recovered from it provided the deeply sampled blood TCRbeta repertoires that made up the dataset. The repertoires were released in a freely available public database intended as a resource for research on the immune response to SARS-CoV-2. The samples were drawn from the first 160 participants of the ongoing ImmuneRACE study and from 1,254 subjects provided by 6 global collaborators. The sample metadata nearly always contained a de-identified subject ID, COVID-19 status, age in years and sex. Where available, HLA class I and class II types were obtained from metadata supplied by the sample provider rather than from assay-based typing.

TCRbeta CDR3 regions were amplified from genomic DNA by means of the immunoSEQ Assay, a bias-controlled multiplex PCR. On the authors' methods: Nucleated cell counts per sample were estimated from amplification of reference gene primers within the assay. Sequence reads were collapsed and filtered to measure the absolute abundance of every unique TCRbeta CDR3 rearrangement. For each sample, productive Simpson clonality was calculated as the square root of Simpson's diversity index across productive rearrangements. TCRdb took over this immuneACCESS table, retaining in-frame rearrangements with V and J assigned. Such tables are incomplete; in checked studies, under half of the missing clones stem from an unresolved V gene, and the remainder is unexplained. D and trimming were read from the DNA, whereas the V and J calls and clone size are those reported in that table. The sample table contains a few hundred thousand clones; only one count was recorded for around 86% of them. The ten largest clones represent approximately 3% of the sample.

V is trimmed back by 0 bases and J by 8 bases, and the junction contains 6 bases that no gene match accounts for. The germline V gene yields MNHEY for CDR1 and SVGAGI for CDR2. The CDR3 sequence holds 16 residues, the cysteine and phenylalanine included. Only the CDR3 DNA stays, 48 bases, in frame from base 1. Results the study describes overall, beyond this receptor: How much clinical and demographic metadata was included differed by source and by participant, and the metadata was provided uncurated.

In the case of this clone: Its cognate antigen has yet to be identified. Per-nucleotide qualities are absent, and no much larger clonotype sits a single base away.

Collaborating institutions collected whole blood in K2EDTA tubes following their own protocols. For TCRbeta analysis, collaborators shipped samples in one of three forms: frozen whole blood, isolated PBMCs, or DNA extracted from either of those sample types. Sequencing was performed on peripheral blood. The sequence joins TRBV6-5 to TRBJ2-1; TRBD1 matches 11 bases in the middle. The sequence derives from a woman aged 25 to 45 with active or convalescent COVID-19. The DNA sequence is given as TGTGCCAGCAGTTACTCGATAGGACAGGGGGCCTATGAGCAGTTCTTC. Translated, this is CASSYSIGQGAYEQFF.